This entry lists 4 T cell receptor beta chains sequenced from one sample in a study of post-analysis software for immune sequencing data. Unique molecular identifiers had been added to the TCR beta cDNA libraries. TCRdb passed the PCR reads through MiXCR, listing each CDR3 protein once. Of hundreds of thousands of distinct CDR3 sequences detected, roughly 30% appear once; the ten largest clones hold 0.55% to 0.65%. The study's findings and limits: Roughly five TRBV segments appeared more often in patients than in controls, and TRBV5-6, TRBV5-1 and TRBV20-1 were among these.

The antigens of these receptors remain unknown. The sample consisted of blood. The source of these receptors is a girl between 5 and 17 years old with multiple sclerosis.

The CDR3 region is CASRPGLAGGPDEQFF. As DNA, the CDR3 is TGTGCCAGCAGGCCGGGACTAGCGGGGGGGCCCGATGAGCAGTTCTTC. The rearrangement links TRBV11-2 to TRBJ2-1; 16 nucleotides match TRBD2. Germline lookup yields CDR1 SGHAT and CDR2 FQNNGV. V gave up 6 bases and J gave up 8 bases; unmatched junction bases: 7. The CDR3 is 16 residues long.

This clonotype has more than one count but fewer than ten. V gene TRBV20-1 combines with J gene TRBJ2-5, with D maybe TRBD2 (6 bases). Looked up from germline, CDR1 is DFQATT and CDR2 is SNEGSKA (reference sequence). V dropped 7 bases and J dropped 5 bases, with 11 bases sitting between them. CDR3 length: 11 amino acids. The DNA of the CDR3 is TGCAGTGGGGACCGGGAGGAGACCCAGTACTTC. Translating it yields CSGDREETQYF.

The chain uses TRBV10-2 and TRBJ2-1, with 11 nucleotides matching TRBD2. The J call is doubtful: the DNA matches TRBJ2-7 better. Germline V gene lookup returns CDR1 WSHSY and CDR2 SAAADI. CDR3 length: 14 amino acids. The CDR3 is CASTGLAAYNEQYF. DNA for the CDR3: TGCGCCAGCACGGGACTAGCGGCCTACAATGAGCAGTACTTC.

This sequence joins TRBV5-1 and TRBJ1-1; D might be TRBD1 (6 bases). Germline CDR1 reads SGHRS; CDR2 reads YFSETQ. V was trimmed by 0 bases and J by 2 bases, leaving 14 bases between them. CDR3 length: 16 amino acids. The CDR3 region has the DNA TGCGCCAGCAGCTTGGGAGGTGGCAGGGGAAACACTGAAGCTTTCTTT. Translated: CASSLGGGRGNTEAFF.